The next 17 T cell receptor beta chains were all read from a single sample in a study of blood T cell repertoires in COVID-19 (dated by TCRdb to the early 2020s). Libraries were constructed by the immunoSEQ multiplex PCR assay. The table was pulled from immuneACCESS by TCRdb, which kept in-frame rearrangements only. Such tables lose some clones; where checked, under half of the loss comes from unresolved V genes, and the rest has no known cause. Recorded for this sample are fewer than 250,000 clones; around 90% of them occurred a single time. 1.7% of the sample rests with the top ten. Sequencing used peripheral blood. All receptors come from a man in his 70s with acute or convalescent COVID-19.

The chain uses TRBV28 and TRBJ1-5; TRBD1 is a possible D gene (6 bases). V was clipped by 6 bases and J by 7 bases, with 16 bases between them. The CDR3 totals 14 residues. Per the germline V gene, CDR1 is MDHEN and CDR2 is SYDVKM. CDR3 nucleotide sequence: TGTGCCAGCAGCCTCAGGGGCAATGAGCAGCCCCAGCATTTT. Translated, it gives CASSLRGNEQPQHF.

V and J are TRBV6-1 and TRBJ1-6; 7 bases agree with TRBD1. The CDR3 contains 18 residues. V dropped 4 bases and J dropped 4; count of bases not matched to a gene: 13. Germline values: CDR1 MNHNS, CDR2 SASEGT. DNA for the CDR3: TGTGCCAGCAGTGCGGAAATGTTCTGGGGACAGTATAATTCACCCCTCCACTTT. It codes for CASSAEMFWGQYNSPLHF.

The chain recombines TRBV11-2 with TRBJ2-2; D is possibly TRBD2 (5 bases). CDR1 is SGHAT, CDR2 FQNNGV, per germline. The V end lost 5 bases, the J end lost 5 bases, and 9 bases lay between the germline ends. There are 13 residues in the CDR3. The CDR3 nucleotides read TGTGCCAGCAGCACCCGACTAACCGGGGAGCTGTTTTTT. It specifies CASSTRLTGELFF.

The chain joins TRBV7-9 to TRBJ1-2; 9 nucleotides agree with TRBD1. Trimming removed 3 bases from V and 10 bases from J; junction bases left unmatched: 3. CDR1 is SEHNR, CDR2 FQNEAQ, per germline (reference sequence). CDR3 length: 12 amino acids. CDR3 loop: CASSLDRGDYTF. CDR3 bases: TGTGCCAGCAGCTTGGACAGGGGAGACTACACCTTC.

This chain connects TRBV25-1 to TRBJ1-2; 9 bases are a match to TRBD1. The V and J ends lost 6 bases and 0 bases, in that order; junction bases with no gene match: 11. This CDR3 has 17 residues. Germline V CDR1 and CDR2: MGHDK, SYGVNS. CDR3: CASRGRGQGRTNYGYTF. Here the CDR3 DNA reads TGTGCCAGCAGAGGCCGGGGACAGGGAAGAACTAACTATGGCTACACCTTC.

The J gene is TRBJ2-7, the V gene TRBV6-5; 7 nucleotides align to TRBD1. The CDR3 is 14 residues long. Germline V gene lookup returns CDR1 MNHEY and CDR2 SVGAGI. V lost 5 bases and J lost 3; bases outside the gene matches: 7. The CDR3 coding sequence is TGTGCCAGCAGTCTAGGGACAGTATTCTACGAGCAGTACTTC. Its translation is CASSLGTVFYEQYF.

CDR3 nucleotide sequence: TGTGCCAGCAGACCGGGACTAGCGGGAGGGCCGTTGTTCTTC. Its protein product is CASRPGLAGGPLFF. The chain recombines TRBV7-2 with TRBJ2-1; 16 bases are shared with TRBD2. CDR3 length: 14 amino acids. The V segment lost 6 bases and the J segment 15 bases; nucleotides outside the gene matches: 8. The V gene's germline CDR1 is SGHTA and CDR2 FQGNSA.

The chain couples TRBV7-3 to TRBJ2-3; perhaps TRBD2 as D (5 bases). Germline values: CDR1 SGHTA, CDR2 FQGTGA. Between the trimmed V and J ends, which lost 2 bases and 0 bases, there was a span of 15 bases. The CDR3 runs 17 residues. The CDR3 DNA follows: TGTGCCAGCAGCTTAGGATTCCGGGGTAGTAGCACAGATACGCAGTATTTT. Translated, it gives CASSLGFRGSSTDTQYF.

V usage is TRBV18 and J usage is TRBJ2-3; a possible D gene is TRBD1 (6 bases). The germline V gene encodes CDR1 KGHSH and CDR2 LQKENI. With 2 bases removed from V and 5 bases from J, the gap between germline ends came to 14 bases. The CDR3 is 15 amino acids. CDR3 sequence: CASSPAKTGLDTQYF. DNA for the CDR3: TGTGCCAGCTCACCAGCTAAAACAGGGTTAGATACGCAGTATTTT.

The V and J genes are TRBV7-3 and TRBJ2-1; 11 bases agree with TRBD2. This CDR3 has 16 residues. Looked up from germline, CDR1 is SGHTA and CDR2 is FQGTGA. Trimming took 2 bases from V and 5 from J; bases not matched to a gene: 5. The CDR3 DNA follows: TGTGCCAGCAGCTTACTAGCGGGAGGTTTTGACAATGAGCAGTTCTTC. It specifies CASSLLAGGFDNEQFF. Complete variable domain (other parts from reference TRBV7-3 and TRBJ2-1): GAGVSQTPSNKVTEKGKYVELRCDPISGHTALYWYRQSLGQGPEFLIYFQGTGAADDSGLPNDRFFAVRPEGSVSTLKIQRTERGDSAVYLCASSLLAGGFDNEQFFGPGTRLTVL.

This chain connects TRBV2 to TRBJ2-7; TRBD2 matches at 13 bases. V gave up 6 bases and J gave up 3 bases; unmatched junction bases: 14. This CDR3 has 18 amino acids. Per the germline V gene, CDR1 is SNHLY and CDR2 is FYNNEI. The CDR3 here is CASREKAGLAGPYYEQYF. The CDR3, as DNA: TGTGCCAGCAGGGAAAAGGCGGGACTAGCGGGGCCATACTACGAGCAGTACTTC.

The CDR3 spells CASSLEQDQPQHF. CDR3 nucleotides: TGCGCCAGCAGCTTAGAGCAGGATCAGCCCCAGCATTTT. The genes are TRBV5-1 and TRBJ1-5; no clear D gene. V dropped 2 bases and J dropped 5 bases, with 8 bases sitting between them. The CDR3 runs to 13 residues. CDR1 and CDR2 from the germline V gene are SGHRS and YFSETQ.

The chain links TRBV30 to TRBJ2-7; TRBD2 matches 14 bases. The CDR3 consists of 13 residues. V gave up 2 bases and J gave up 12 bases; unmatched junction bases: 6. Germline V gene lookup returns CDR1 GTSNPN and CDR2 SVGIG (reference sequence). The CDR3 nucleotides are TGTGCCTGGAGTCCCGGGACTAGCGGGAGTCTGTACTTC. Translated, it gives CAWSPGTSGSLYF.

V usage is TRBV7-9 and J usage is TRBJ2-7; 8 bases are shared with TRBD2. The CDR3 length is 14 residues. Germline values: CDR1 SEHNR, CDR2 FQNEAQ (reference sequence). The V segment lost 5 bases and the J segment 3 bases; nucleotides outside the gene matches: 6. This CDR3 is CASSVSGSNYEQYF. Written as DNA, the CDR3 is TGTGCCAGCAGCGTGAGCGGGAGTAACTACGAGCAGTACTTC.

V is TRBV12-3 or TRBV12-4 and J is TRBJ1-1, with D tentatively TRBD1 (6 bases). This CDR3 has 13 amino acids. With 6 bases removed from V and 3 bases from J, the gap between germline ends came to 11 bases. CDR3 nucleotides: TGTGCCAGCAGCACAGGGTTTCACACTGAAGCTTTCTTT. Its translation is CASSTGFHTEAFF.

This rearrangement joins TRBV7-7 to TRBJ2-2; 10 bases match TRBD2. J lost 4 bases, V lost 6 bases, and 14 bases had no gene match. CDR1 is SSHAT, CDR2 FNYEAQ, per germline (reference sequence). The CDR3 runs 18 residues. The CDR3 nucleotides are TGTGCCAGCAGTCCTACCGAGACTAGCGGGTCTGGCACCGGGGAGCTGTTTTTT. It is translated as CASSPTETSGSGTGELFF.

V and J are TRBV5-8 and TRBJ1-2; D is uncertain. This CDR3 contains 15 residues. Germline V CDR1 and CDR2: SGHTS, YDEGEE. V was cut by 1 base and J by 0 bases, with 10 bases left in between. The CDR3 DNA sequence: TGTGCCAGCAGCTTGTTGAGAGAATCTAACTATGGCTACACCTTC. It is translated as CASSLLRESNYGYTF.